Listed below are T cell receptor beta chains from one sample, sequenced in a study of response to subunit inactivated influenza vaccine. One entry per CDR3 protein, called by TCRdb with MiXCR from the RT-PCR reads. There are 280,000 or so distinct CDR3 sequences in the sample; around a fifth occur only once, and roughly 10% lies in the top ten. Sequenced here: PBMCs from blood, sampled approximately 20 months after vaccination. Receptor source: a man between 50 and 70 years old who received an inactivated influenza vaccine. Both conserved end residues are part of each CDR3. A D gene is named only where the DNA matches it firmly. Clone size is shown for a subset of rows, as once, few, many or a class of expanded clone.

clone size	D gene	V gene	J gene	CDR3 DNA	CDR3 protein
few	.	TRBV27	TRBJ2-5	TGTGCCAGCAGTTTATCCCAAGGGGTTGAGACCCAGTACTTC	CASSLSQGVETQYF
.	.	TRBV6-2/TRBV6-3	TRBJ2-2	TGTGCCAGCAGTCGCCTATTGGACACCGGGGAGCTGTTTTTT	CASSRLLDTGELFF
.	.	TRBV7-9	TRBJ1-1	TGTGCCAGCAGCTTAGCAGGACATGCGAACACTGAAGCTTTCTTT	CASSLAGHANTEAFF
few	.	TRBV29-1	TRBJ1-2	TGCAGCGTTGAAGTTAGGGAGTCCCCTTATGGCTACACCTTC	CSVEVRESPYGYTF
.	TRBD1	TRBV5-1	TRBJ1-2	TGCGCCAGCAGCTTGGGGACAGGGGTTCATGGCTACACCTTC	CASSLGTGVHGYTF
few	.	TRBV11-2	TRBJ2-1	TGTGCCAGCAGCTCGACTAAGAATGAGCAGTTCTTC	CASSSTKNEQFF
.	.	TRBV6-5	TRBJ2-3	TGTGCCAGCAGTTACTCGACGGTAGGATGGGGCACAGATACGCAGTATTTT	CASSYSTVGWGTDTQYF
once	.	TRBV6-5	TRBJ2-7	TGTGCCAGCAGTTACTCGGTCGGACTAACAACCTACGAGCAGTACTTC	CASSYSVGLTTYEQYF
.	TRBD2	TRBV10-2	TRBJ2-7	TGCGCCAGCAGTGTACTAGCGGGGGGTTACGAGCAGTACTTC	CASSVLAGGYEQYF
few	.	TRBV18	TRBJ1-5	TGTGCCAGCTCACCCTCTGGCCCCGCCGTCAATCAGCCCCAGCATTTT	CASSPSGPAVNQPQHF
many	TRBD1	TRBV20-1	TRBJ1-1	TGCAGTGCTCGACAGGGGATCACTGAAGCTTTCTTT	CSARQGITEAFF
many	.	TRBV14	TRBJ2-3	TGTGCCAGCAGCCATGCAGATACGCAGTATTTT	CASSHADTQYF
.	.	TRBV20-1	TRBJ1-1	TGCAGTGCTAGAACCGACAGTTTTAACGCTGAAGCTTTCTTT	CSARTDSFNAEAFF
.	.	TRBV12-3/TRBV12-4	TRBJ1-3	TGTGCCAGCAGTTTGGGGGTTGGAAACACCATATATTTT	CASSLGVGNTIYF
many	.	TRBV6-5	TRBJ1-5	TGTGCCAGCAGTTATGACAGCAATCAGCCCCAGCATTTT	CASSYDSNQPQHF